This TCR beta chain stems from a study of CD8 T cells in ankylosing spondylitis. TCRdb redid the calling of the 5' RACE reads with MiXCR, one entry per CDR3 protein. The sample records 220,000 or so distinct CDR3 sequences, over 9.5% being singletons. This clonotype came up many times. The CDR3 runs to 14 residues. Germline V gene data show CDR1 as DFQATT and CDR2 as SNEGSKA (reference sequence). Trimming cost V 0 bases and J 0 bases, with 6 bases left between them. The sample comprised blood, either unsorted or a sorted T cell fraction (not recorded which). This TCR was sampled from a male donor with ankylosing spondylitis or in good health (not recorded which). The rearrangement joins TRBV20-1 to TRBJ2-4; D call uncertain. The CDR3 here is CSARDRLAKNIQYF. The CDR3 DNA reads TGCAGTGCTAGAGATCGCCTAGCCAAAAACATTCAGTACTTC.